Below, one T cell receptor (beta chain) is given with its context. Its antigen is not known. CDR1 and CDR2 from the germline V gene are MGHRA and YSYEKL. CDR3 size: 16 residues. The ends were cut back, 0 bases at V and 5 bases at J, with 16 bases in the middle. This sample stems from a study of CD4 T cells in relation to SARS-CoV-2 and coronaviruses. Study at large: PBMCs were cultured with antigen for nine to eleven days before TCR beta sequencing. The study, taken as a whole, reports: Roughly 65% of donors had memory CD4+ clonotypes crossrecognizing SARS-CoV-2 and common cold coronavirus spike.

Measured with immunoSEQ multiplex PCR; TCRdb has only the in-frame clones, and not every one. Of 25,000 to 30,000 clones listed, 76% were seen once; the top ten hold roughly 15%. Unexposed donor CD4+ T cells date from about 2011-2018, before the COVID-19 pandemic. CD4+ T cells were isolated from the cells after nine to eleven days of culture. The chain employs TRBV4-1 and TRBJ2-5; D possibly corresponds to TRBD2 (6 bases). The sequenced material came from CD4+ T cells from PBMCs, cultured in vitro. The receptor's source is a human donor in good health. CDR3 amino acids: CASSQDLGDGSETQYF. CDR3 nucleotides: TGCGCCAGCAGCCAAGATTTGGGAGACGGGAGCGAGACCCAGTACTTC.